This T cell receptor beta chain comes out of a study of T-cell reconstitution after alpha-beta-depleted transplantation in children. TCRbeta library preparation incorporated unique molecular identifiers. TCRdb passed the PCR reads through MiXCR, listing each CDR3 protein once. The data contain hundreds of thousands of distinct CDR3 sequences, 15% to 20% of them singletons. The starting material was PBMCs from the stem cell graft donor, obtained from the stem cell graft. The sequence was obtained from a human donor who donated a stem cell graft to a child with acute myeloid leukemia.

The CDR3 loop reads CASSLRNSGGAGTDTQYF. For the CDR3, the DNA is TGTGCCAGCAGCTTACGAAATAGCGGGGGGGCCGGGACAGATACGCAGTATTTT. The rearrangement joins TRBV11-2 to TRBJ2-3; 11 positions match TRBD2. Losses at the gene ends were 2 bases for V and 3 bases for J; bases not matched to a gene: 10. Germline V CDR1 and CDR2: SGHAT, FQNNGV. This CDR3 region has 18 residues. The variable domain in full, with the rest retrieved from reference TRBV11-2 and TRBJ2-3, is EAGVAQSPRYKIIEKRQSVAFWCNPISGHATLYWYQQILGQGPKLLIQFQNNGVVDDSQLPKDRFSAERLKGVDSTLKIQPAKLEDSAVYLCASSLRNSGGAGTDTQYFGPGTRLTVL.